The 5 T cell receptor beta chains listed next were all sequenced from one sample in a study of blood T cell repertoires in COVID-19. Some clones are missing from TCRdb's copy, which holds only in-frame ones; the method was immunoSEQ multiplex PCR. This sample carries 85,000 to 95,000 clones, 86% of them seen once, and the ten largest clones take 18%. The specimen sequenced was peripheral blood. The receptors derive from a woman aged 80 or older with acute or convalescent COVID-19.

The rearrangement uses TRBV10-3 and TRBJ1-6, with 8 bases that match TRBD1. CDR1 is ENHRY and CDR2 is SYGVKD in the germline V gene. J was trimmed by 7 bases and V by 9 bases; bases with no gene match: 8. This CDR3 spans 14 amino acids. This CDR3 is CAIGQGGRNSPLHF. The CDR3 DNA reads as TGTGCCATAGGACAGGGTGGGAGAAATTCACCCCTCCACTTT.

The rearrangement joins TRBV30 to TRBJ1-2; 7 bases match TRBD1. The CDR3 is 15 amino acids. Germline V CDR1 and CDR2: GTSNPN, SVGIG (reference sequence). The V segment lost 4 bases and the J segment 6 bases; nucleotides outside the gene matches: 14. Written as DNA, the CDR3 is TGTGCCTGGACCTTTAACAGGGGAATTAGTGATGGCTACACCTTC. It yields the protein CAWTFNRGISDGYTF.

This chain joins TRBV24-1 and TRBJ2-1; D might be TRBD2 (5 bases). This CDR3 is 14 amino acids long. Germline V gene data show CDR1 as KGHDR and CDR2 as SFDVKD. Trimming took off 6 bases at V and 5 bases at J, with 13 bases between the two ends. The CDR3 sequence: CATSLPGSHNEQFF. CDR3 DNA: TGTGCCACCAGTCTCCCGGGGTCTCACAATGAGCAGTTCTTC.

The CDR3 loop is CATSRDPDRDTEAFF. CDR3 DNA: TGTGCCACCAGCAGAGACCCGGACAGGGACACTGAAGCTTTCTTT. The chain joins TRBV15 to TRBJ1-1, with TRBD1 matching 8 bases. CDR1 and CDR2 (germline): LNHNV, YYDKDF (reference sequence). V shed 0 bases and J 3 bases; nucleotides not matched to a gene: 3. This CDR3 contains 15 residues.

A single count supports this clone. V gene TRBV2 combines with J gene TRBJ2-7; 8 bases are shared with TRBD1. Trimming at V came to 6 bases and at J to 2 bases, leaving 9 bases not matched to a gene. The CDR3 covers 15 residues. CDR1 is SNHLY and CDR2 is FYNNEI in the germline V gene. The chain's CDR3 is CASRTSGQVPYEQYF. The CDR3 DNA sequence: TGTGCCAGCAGGACCTCGGGACAGGTTCCCTACGAGCAGTACTTC.